Following are 13 T cell receptor beta chains from one sample sequenced in a study of T cells expressing NK-cell markers. TCRdb re-called the 5' RACE reads and catalogs CDR3 proteins one per entry, DNA excluded. The sample totals approximately 150,000 distinct CDR3 sequences. Specimen: blood T cells: a sorted CD56 or NKG2C T cell subset, CD4+ or CD8+ T cells, or bulk PBMC T cells (not recorded which). The source of these receptors is a woman between 18 and 70 years old in good health.

J is TRBJ2-5 and V is TRBV7-2. There are 12 residues in the CDR3. Per germline, CDR1 SGHTA and CDR2 FQGNSA. CDR3 sequence: CASSETQETQYF.

The rearrangement joins TRBV21-1 to TRBJ2-7; TCRdb picks TRBD1, but there is no DNA to check that call. TRBV21-1 is a pseudogene segment. This CDR3 contains 14 residues. CDR3 sequence reads: CATLDRVEAYEQYF.

The chain uses TRBV24-1 and TRBJ1-5; no DNA is available, so the TRBD1 call from TCRdb remains unchecked. This CDR3 has 15 amino acids. Per germline, CDR1 KGHDR and CDR2 SFDVKD. The CDR3 is CATFTGPYSNQPQHF.

V and J are TRBV5-1 and TRBJ2-7; TCRdb names TRBD2, which stays unverified in the absence of DNA. Germline CDR1 reads SGHRS; CDR2 reads YFSETQ. This CDR3 has 17 residues. The CDR3 loop is CASSLDRLAGGAYEQYF.

The V gene is TRBV29-1, the J gene TRBJ1-1; TCRdb's D call, TRBD1, is unchecked because there is no DNA. Per the germline V gene, CDR1 is SQVTM and CDR2 is ANQGSEA. This CDR3 is built from 14 residues. The CDR3: CSVTPDSRNTEAFF.

The J gene is TRBJ2-3, the V gene TRBV9. This CDR3 has 16 residues. Germline V gene lookup returns CDR1 SGDLS and CDR2 YYNGEE. CDR3 protein: CASSVGGIQGTDTQYF.

The chain uses TRBV10-3 and TRBJ1-1; TCRdb's D call of TRBD1 is untestable without DNA. The CDR3 has 16 residues. CDR1 ENHRY and CDR2 SYGVKD come from the germline V gene. The CDR3 loop reads CAISAISHPTVSEAFF.

The chain links TRBV6-4 to TRBJ1-6; TCRdb calls TRBD1, which cannot be checked without DNA. Germline CDR1 MRHNA, CDR2 SNTAGT. CDR3 size: 19 residues. The CDR3 protein is CASSRGTGGVSSYNSPLHF.

The chain combines TRBV18 with TRBJ2-3; TCRdb picks TRBD2, but there is no DNA to check that call. CDR1 is KGHSH and CDR2 is LQKENI in the germline V gene. This CDR3 comprises 16 residues. The CDR3 is CASSPTSSGAPNTQYF.

The chain has TRBV7-6 and TRBJ2-6; lacking DNA, the TRBD1 call made by TCRdb goes unchecked. Germline values: CDR1 SGHVS, CDR2 FNYEAQ. CDR3 length: 16 residues. The CDR3 reads CASSPVPSPGANVLTF. The complete variable domain, with remaining parts taken from reference TRBV7-6 and TRBJ2-6, reads GAGVSQSPRYKVTKRGQDVALRCDPISGHVSLYWYRQALGQGPEFLTYFNYEAQQDKSGLPNDRFSAERPEGSISTLTIQRTEQRDSAMYRCASSPVPSPGANVLTFGAGSRLTVL.

J is TRBJ2-1 and V is TRBV30; without DNA, the TCRdb call of TRBD2 cannot be checked. Looked up from germline, CDR1 is GTSNPN and CDR2 is SVGIG (reference sequence). The CDR3 runs 16 residues. The chain's CDR3 is CAWSHGLAISGGEQFF.

The V and J genes are TRBV4-2 and TRBJ2-1; without DNA, the TCRdb call of TRBD2 cannot be checked. The CDR3 is made up of 12 amino acids. From germline, CDR1 is LGHNA and CDR2 YNFKEQ. This CDR3 reads CASSPALHEQFF.

This chain joins TRBV20-1 and TRBJ1-2. This CDR3 region has 11 residues. CDR1 and CDR2 (germline): DFQATT, SNEGSKA (reference sequence). CDR3 region: CSGNINYGYTF.